The next 11 T cell receptor beta chains were all read from a single sample in a study of T cell changes during pregnancy in multiple sclerosis. Here immunoSEQ multiplex PCR was the method, and the copy in TCRdb shows in-frame clones only, minus some. The table lists tens of thousands of clones, 92% of them singletons. The input for sequencing was peripheral blood, taken after pregnancy. Source of these receptors: a female donor with multiple sclerosis, enrolled in a pregnancy study.

This chain connects TRBV10-3 to TRBJ2-7, with 7 positions matching TRBD1. In germline, CDR1 is ENHRY, CDR2 SYGVKD. After removal of 11 bases from V and 5 bases from J, the junction contained 9 bases not matched to a gene. The CDR3 loop spans 12 amino acids. CDR3 coding DNA: TGTGCCTCCACAGACAGGGCGAACGAGCAGTACTTC. It yields the protein CASTDRANEQYF.

This clone was counted between two and nine times. The chain employs TRBV18 and TRBJ2-5; 7 nucleotides line up with TRBD1. V dropped 5 bases and J dropped 6; count of bases not matched to a gene: 6. The CDR3 extends over 13 amino acids. Germline values: CDR1 KGHSH, CDR2 LQKENI. CDR3 sequence reads: CASSSTGTQTQYF. CDR3 DNA: TGTGCCAGCTCATCGACAGGGACGCAGACCCAGTACTTC.

The rearrangement uses TRBV7-9 and TRBJ1-2; D ambiguous. The length of the CDR3 is 16 residues. From germline, CDR1 is SEHNR and CDR2 FQNEAQ (reference sequence). V was trimmed by 5 bases and J by 0 bases, leaving 16 bases between them. The CDR3 coding sequence is TGTGCCAGCAGCCCACCCGGGTTTGGCTCTAACTATGGCTACACCTTC. It codes for CASSPPGFGSNYGYTF.

The rearrangement links TRBV2 to TRBJ1-5, with 8 bases lining up with TRBD1. The CDR3 is made up of 15 amino acids. J was trimmed by 2 bases and V by 6 bases; bases with no gene match: 6. In germline, CDR1 is SNHLY, CDR2 FYNNEI. The DNA of the CDR3 is TGTGCCAGCAGCACAGGGGGGACGGGCAATCAGCCCCAGCATTTT. This gives the protein CASSTGGTGNQPQHF.

V and J are TRBV5-1 and TRBJ1-3, with D tentatively TRBD1 (6 bases). Germline V gives CDR1 SGHRS, CDR2 YFSETQ. The CDR3 covers 14 residues. V lost 4 bases, J lost 0 bases, and 8 bases lay in between. The CDR3 loop reads CASSKDSSGNTIYF. CDR3 nucleotides: TGCGCCAGCAGCAAGGACAGCTCTGGAAACACCATATATTTT. Complete variable domain (other parts from reference TRBV5-1 and TRBJ1-3): KAGVTQTPRYLIKTRGQQVTLSCSPISGHRSVSWYQQTPGQGLQFLFEYFSETQRNKGNFPGRFSGRQFSNSRSEMNVSTLELGDSALYLCASSKDSSGNTIYFGEGSWLTVV.

In its sample, this clone was seen a few times. The CDR3 bases are TGTGCCAGCAGTTTACGGGGATATAGGGTGGGAGGGCAGCCCCAGCATTTT. Amino acid sequence: CASSLRGYRVGGQPQHF. This chain joins TRBV27 and TRBJ1-5; D is unclear. This CDR3 comprises 17 residues. V lost 2 bases, J lost 7 bases, and 21 bases lay in between. The V gene's germline CDR1 is MNHEY and CDR2 SMNVEV (reference sequence).

V usage is TRBV4-3 and J usage is TRBJ2-3, with 8 bases lining up with TRBD2. CDR3 length equals 16 residues. V lost 5 bases, J lost 2 bases, and 9 bases stayed unmatched. CDR1 and CDR2 from the germline V gene are LGHNA and YSLEER. In DNA, the CDR3 is TGCGCCAGCAGCTCACGGGGGGGCAGTACCACAGATACGCAGTATTTT. Translation gives CASSSRGGSTTDTQYF.

Comments on this clone: Distinct nucleotide sequences in the sample also encode this CDR3. V is TRBV5-1 and J is TRBJ2-2, with 8 positions matching TRBD2. Trimming cost V 2 bases and J 2 bases; bases outside gene matches: 5. The CDR3 loop spans 16 amino acids. Germline values: CDR1 SGHRS, CDR2 YFSETQ. CDR3 loop: CASSFSGSPNTGELFF. The CDR3 DNA sequence: TGCGCCAGCAGCTTCAGCGGGAGTCCCAACACCGGGGAGCTGTTTTTT.

J is TRBJ1-2 and V is TRBV4-2, with D possibly matching TRBD1 (5 bases). The ends were cut back, 2 bases at V and 2 bases at J, with 18 bases in the middle. Per the germline V gene, CDR1 is LGHNA and CDR2 is YNFKEQ. The CDR3 spans 17 residues. CDR3 DNA: TGTGCCAGCAGCCAACGGGGGACCAGCGGTACGAACTATGGCTACACCTTC. Amino acid sequence: CASSQRGTSGTNYGYTF.

This sequence joins TRBV19 and TRBJ2-2, with D unresolved. The CDR3 has 12 amino acids. Between the trimmed V and J ends, which lost 6 bases and 5 bases, there was a span of 7 bases. The germline V gene encodes CDR1 LNHDA and CDR2 SQIVND (reference sequence). The CDR3 loop reads CASRGPTGELFF. For the CDR3, the DNA is TGTGCCAGTAGGGGCCCTACCGGGGAGCTGTTTTTT.

This clone has more than one count but fewer than ten. The chain links TRBV7-3 to TRBJ2-3, with 7 bases identical to TRBD1. The germline V gene has CDR1 SGHTA and CDR2 FQGTGA. This CDR3 has 18 amino acids. V shed 3 bases and J 2 bases; nucleotides not matched to a gene: 14. The CDR3 is CASSFHPWDRENTDTQYF. The CDR3 DNA reads as TGTGCCAGCAGCTTTCATCCCTGGGACAGAGAAAACACAGATACGCAGTATTTT.